The clone carrying this T cell receptor beta chain was picked up many times. Antigen specificity is unknown. Described time point: pre-sensitization, week 0. Regarding treatment: therapeutic diphenylcyclopropenone sensitization with weekly scalp DPC. The germline V gene has CDR1 ENHRY and CDR2 SYGVKD. V shed 0 bases and J shed 7 bases, with 4 bases lying between them. The CDR3 contains 12 residues. The sample comes from a study of human T cells and chemical hapten exposure. The study's library attached unique molecular identifiers to single cDNA molecules. Via MiXCR, TCRdb re-called the RACE reads, giving one row per CDR3 protein. The data contain about 270,000 distinct CDR3 sequences, 7.7% of them singletons. Study-level results: Patch test score rose with PT1 expanded TCR count, significant at thresholds 8, 16 and 32, not 4. Expanded TCRs clustered into significantly more large CDR3 similarity groups than controls, the analysis revealed.

Here the sequenced sample was whole blood, taken in connection with sensitization to the hapten diphenylcyclopropenone (DPC). The chain is built from TRBV10-3 and TRBJ1-5; no clear D. The TCR was taken from a man between 18 and 29 years old with alopecia areata. Some clones in this sample may be carry-over from other donors' samples. CDR3 DNA sequence: TGTGCCATCAGTGAGTCGGCCCAGCCCCAGCATTTT. It is translated as CAISESAQPQHF.